What follows are 20 T cell receptor beta chains derived from one specimen sequenced in a study of T-cell memory formation after mild COVID-19. TCRdb itself ran the 5' RACE reads through MiXCR, one entry per CDR3 protein. Of about 360,000 distinct CDR3 sequences listed, roughly 13% are singletons. The sample consisted of PBMCs or a T cell subset sorted from them (not recorded which). These receptors were collected from a man aged 18 to 30 who had mild COVID-19 (a few samples of this study predate the infection). Cell type and time point are not known.

The chain combines TRBV13 with TRBJ1-2; 9 bases match TRBD1. Trimming took 4 bases from V and 4 from J; bases not matched to a gene: 7. Germline V CDR1 and CDR2: PRHDT, FYEKMQ (reference sequence). The CDR3 runs to 15 residues. This chain's CDR3 is CASSSTGGRVYGYTF. CDR3 coding DNA: TGTGCCAGCAGCTCCACAGGGGGCAGAGTCTATGGCTACACCTTC.

The gene calls are TRBV4-1 and TRBJ1-2; 7 bases map to TRBD1. Germline lookup yields CDR1 MGHRA and CDR2 YSYEKL. J gave up 5 bases and V 2 bases, and 8 bases lay outside the gene matches. This CDR3 comprises 15 residues. DNA for the CDR3: TGCGCCAGCAGCCAACCACAGGGGTTAGGGTATGGCTACACCTTC. The encoded protein is CASSQPQGLGYGYTF.

The gene calls are TRBV28 and TRBJ1-6; no definite D call. Germline V gives CDR1 MDHEN, CDR2 SYDVKM. This CDR3 is built from 12 residues. Trimming left V 3 bases short and J 9 bases short, with 6 bases between. CDR3 in amino acids: CASSFRSSPLHF. The DNA of the CDR3 is TGTGCCAGCAGTTTCCGAAGTTCACCCCTCCACTTT.

This clonotype was counted at least ten times. V usage is TRBV7-2 and J usage is TRBJ2-3; no clear D gene. The CDR3 totals 16 residues. CDR1 is SGHTA, CDR2 FQGNSA, per germline. The ends were cut back, 5 bases at V and 1 base at J, with 16 bases in the middle. CDR3 protein: CASSPRLLGRTDTQYF. CDR3 sequence (DNA): TGTGCCAGCAGCCCGCGCCTTCTCGGCCGCACAGATACGCAGTATTTT.

This clonotype has just a few counts. This chain uses TRBV7-3 with TRBJ2-3; a possible D gene is TRBD1 (5 bases). Germline CDR1 is SGHTA and CDR2 is FQGTGA. This CDR3 has 14 amino acids. V lost 2 bases, J lost 1 base, and 7 bases lay in between. CDR3 DNA sequence: TGTGCCAGCAGCTTACTGGGGCGCACAGATACGCAGTATTTT. Its protein product is CASSLLGRTDTQYF.

This clonotype was counted at least ten times. The chain carries TRBV5-1 and TRBJ1-1; possible D gene TRBD1, 5 bases. The V end was cut by 5 bases, the J end by 1 base, with 12 bases between. The V gene's germline CDR1 is SGHRS and CDR2 YFSETQ. This CDR3 has 14 amino acids. The CDR3 loop is CASSYGTGNTEAFF. The CDR3 region has the DNA TGCGCCAGCAGTTACGGGACGGGGAACACTGAAGCTTTCTTT.

V and J are TRBV24-1 and TRBJ1-3; D is possibly TRBD1 (5 bases). The CDR3 runs to 17 residues. Germline V lookup: CDR1 KGHDR, CDR2 SFDVKD. V lost 3 bases and J lost 0, with 14 bases in between. The CDR3 DNA follows: TGTGCCACCAGTGATCGACAGATAAAAGTCTCTGGAAACACCATATATTTT. Protein sequence: CATSDRQIKVSGNTIYF.

This clonotype occurred a few times. The V call is TRBV9, the J call TRBJ2-3, with TRBD2 matching over 15 bases. The CDR3 runs to 20 residues. The germline gives CDR1 SGDLS, CDR2 YYNGEE. The V segment lost 2 bases and the J segment 2 bases; nucleotides outside the gene matches: 12. The CDR3 loop reads CASSVGTSGGWPLNTDTQYF. CDR3 bases: TGTGCCAGCAGCGTTGGGACTAGCGGGGGGTGGCCCTTGAACACAGATACGCAGTATTTT.

This clonotype was observed a handful of times. This sequence joins TRBV9 and TRBJ2-3; D gene uncertain. Trimming left V 4 bases short and J 7 bases short, with 13 bases between. CDR1 SGDLS and CDR2 YYNGEE come from the germline V gene. This CDR3 comprises 13 residues. In DNA form, the CDR3 reads TGTGCCAGCAGCCCCCCCCTCACGAATACGCAGTATTTT. It codes for CASSPPLTNTQYF.

V and J are TRBV5-8 and TRBJ1-5; D is unclear. Germline lookup yields CDR1 SGHTS and CDR2 YDEGEE. The CDR3 contains 14 residues. V was clipped by 2 bases and J by 7 bases, with 13 bases between them. This CDR3 is CASSFRGFGQPQHF. The CDR3 nucleotides read TGTGCCAGCAGCTTCCGAGGGTTCGGGCAGCCCCAGCATTTT.

The sample holds a few counts of this clonotype. CDR3 nucleotides: TGTGCCAGCAGTTTCGACAGCCCGACGGGTCAGCCCCAGCATTTT. It encodes CASSFDSPTGQPQHF. The rearrangement links TRBV12-3 or TRBV12-4 to TRBJ1-5; TRBD1 is a possible D gene (5 bases). V lost 3 bases and J lost 6, with 15 bases in between. CDR3 length: 15 amino acids.

In this sample, this clonotype turned up a few times. The chain joins TRBV7-2 to TRBJ1-5; the match to TRBD1 covers 8 bases. The germline V gene encodes CDR1 SGHTA and CDR2 FQGNSA. V lost 1 base, J lost 6 bases, and 5 bases stayed unmatched. The CDR3 is 15 residues long. The CDR3 is CASSLEYRGSQPQHF. The CDR3, as DNA: TGTGCCAGCAGCTTAGAGTACAGGGGGAGTCAGCCCCAGCATTTT.

The chain combines TRBV7-6 with TRBJ2-2; D is unresolved. Trimming left V 4 bases short and J 4 bases short, with 13 bases between. This CDR3 region has 15 residues. CDR1 and CDR2 (germline): SGHVS, FNYEAQ. This CDR3 is CASSSHSFTTGELFF. CDR3 nucleotide sequence: TGTGCCAGCAGCTCGCACTCATTTACCACCGGGGAGCTGTTTTTT.

This clonotype came up many times. The J gene is TRBJ2-6, the V gene TRBV4-1; D gene unclear. CDR3 length: 16 residues. From germline, CDR1 is MGHRA and CDR2 YSYEKL. Trimming left V 1 base short and J 1 base short, with 8 bases between. The CDR3 is CASSQGPSSGANVLTF. In nucleotides, the CDR3 is TGCGCCAGCAGCCAAGGTCCGTCGTCTGGGGCCAACGTCCTGACTTTC.

The chain joins TRBV10-2 to TRBJ1-1; 7 nucleotides align to TRBD1. This CDR3 has 13 residues. Germline V gene lookup returns CDR1 WSHSY and CDR2 SAAADI. J gave up 6 bases and V 6 bases, and 7 bases lay outside the gene matches. The CDR3 DNA is TGCGCCAGCAGGGAATCAGGGGGGGCTGAAGCTTTCTTT. Translated, it gives CASRESGGAEAFF.

This clonotype was seen only a few times. The rearrangement joins TRBV12-3 or TRBV12-4 to TRBJ1-5; D is uncertain. The V gene lost 0 bases and the J gene lost 7 bases, with 7 bases spanning the gap. This CDR3 has 13 amino acids. Here the CDR3 reads CASSLAGRQPQHF. CDR3 coding DNA: TGTGCCAGCAGTTTAGCCGGCAGGCAGCCCCAGCATTTT.

The table lists this clonotype with a few counts. This chain links TRBV7-7 with TRBJ2-4, with D possibly matching TRBD2 (6 bases). The CDR3 extends over 13 amino acids. The ends were cut back, 5 bases at V and 6 bases at J, with 11 bases in the middle. Germline V gene sequence: CDR1 SSHAT, CDR2 FNYEAQ (reference sequence). The CDR3 nucleotides are TGTGCCAGCAGCCCGCGCGGGGCAAACATTCAGTACTTC. The encoded protein is CASSPRGANIQYF.

CDR3 protein: CASSQDRGRVAEQFF. In DNA form, the CDR3 reads TGTGCCAGCAGTCAGGACAGGGGGCGCGTTGCTGAGCAGTTCTTC. The J gene is TRBJ2-1, the V gene TRBV7-9, with 11 nucleotides matching TRBD1. V dropped 6 bases and J dropped 9; count of bases not matched to a gene: 10. CDR3 length equals 15 residues. CDR1 is SEHNR, CDR2 FQNEAQ, per germline (reference sequence).

This clonotype showed up just a few times. The CDR3: CASSSVGQGNEQYV. The CDR3 nucleotides are TGTGCCAGCAGTTCCGTCGGACAGGGGAACGAGCAGTACGTC. The V gene is TRBV28, the J gene TRBJ2-7, with 9 nucleotides matching TRBD1. CDR3 length equals 14 residues. In germline, CDR1 is MDHEN, CDR2 SYDVKM. The V and J ends lost 4 bases and 5 bases, in that order; junction bases with no gene match: 6.

This clonotype was detected only a few times. The V gene is TRBV5-1, the J gene TRBJ2-5; 7 bases agree with TRBD2. J was trimmed by 5 bases and V by 4 bases; bases with no gene match: 14. The germline V gene encodes CDR1 SGHRS and CDR2 YFSETQ. This CDR3 has 16 residues. DNA for the CDR3: TGCGCCAGCAGCCACCCTAGACTCCGGGGGGAGGAGACCCAGTACTTC. This sequence encodes CASSHPRLRGEETQYF.